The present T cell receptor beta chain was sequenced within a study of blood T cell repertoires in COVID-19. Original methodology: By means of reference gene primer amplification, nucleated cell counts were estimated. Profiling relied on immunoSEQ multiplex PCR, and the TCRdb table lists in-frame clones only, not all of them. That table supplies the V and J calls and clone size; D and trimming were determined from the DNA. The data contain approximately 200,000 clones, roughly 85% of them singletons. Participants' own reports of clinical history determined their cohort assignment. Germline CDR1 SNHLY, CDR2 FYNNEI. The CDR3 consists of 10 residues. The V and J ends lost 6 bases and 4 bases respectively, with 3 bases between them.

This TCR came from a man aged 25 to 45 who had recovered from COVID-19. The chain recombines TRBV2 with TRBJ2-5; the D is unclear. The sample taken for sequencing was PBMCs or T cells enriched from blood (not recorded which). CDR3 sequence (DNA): TGTGCCAGCAGCGTAGAGACCCAGTACTTC. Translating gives CASSVETQYF.